The 14 T cell receptor beta chains reported below all come from one sample, sequenced in a study of T cells expressing NK-cell markers. TCRdb derives one entry per CDR3 protein from the 5' RACE reads, leaving out DNA. The repertoire table contains 450,000 to 600,000 distinct CDR3 sequences. The specimen sequenced was blood T cells: a sorted CD56 or NKG2C T cell subset, CD4+ or CD8+ T cells, or bulk PBMC T cells (not recorded which). The source is a man aged 18 to 29 in good health.

This chain uses TRBV24-1 with TRBJ2-1; TCRdb designates TRBD1, a call that cannot be tested without DNA. The CDR3 length is 16 residues. The germline gives CDR1 KGHDR, CDR2 SFDVKD. The CDR3: CATAKTGTGREGEQFF.

The chain carries TRBV19 and TRBJ2-1; TCRdb proposes TRBD2, but this gene call is untestable without DNA. The germline V gene has CDR1 LNHDA and CDR2 SQIVND (reference sequence). This CDR3 contains 15 residues. This CDR3 reads CASSITGGGNNEQFF.

The chain employs TRBV12-3 or TRBV12-4 and TRBJ1-6; TCRdb reports TRBD1, a call that lacks DNA to check it against. The CDR3 loop spans 14 amino acids. The CDR3 loop reads CASSSTGLNSPLHF.

This chain links TRBV5-1 with TRBJ1-5; the TRBD1 assignment by TCRdb is unverifiable without DNA. The germline V gene encodes CDR1 SGHRS and CDR2 YFSETQ. This CDR3 has 17 residues. The CDR3 reads CASSLGTGTGGNQPQHF.

The V gene is TRBV12-3 or TRBV12-4, the J gene TRBJ2-1; absent DNA, TCRdb's TRBD2 call cannot be checked. The CDR3 is made up of 17 amino acids. Here the CDR3 reads CASSTRTSGSTYNEQFF.

The chain joins TRBV20-1 to TRBJ2-5; with no DNA, the TCRdb D assignment of TRBD2 cannot be verified. The CDR3 is 16 amino acids. The germline CDR1 and CDR2 sequences are DFQATT and SNEGSKA (reference sequence). The CDR3 region is CSARVEIAGGRETQYF.

The chain carries TRBV12-3 or TRBV12-4 and TRBJ2-1; the TCRdb D gene call, TRBD1, has no DNA to confirm it. The CDR3 is 15 residues long. Here the CDR3 reads CASSFGKGPYNEQFF.

The chain joins TRBV18 to TRBJ1-1; as DNA is missing, the TRBD1 call by TCRdb cannot be tested. Germline CDR1 and CDR2: KGHSH and LQKENI. This CDR3 comprises 13 residues. The CDR3 reads CASSWGVNTEAFF.

The V and J genes are TRBV7-9 and TRBJ2-1; TCRdb's assignment of TRBD1 cannot be checked, as there is no DNA. The CDR3 contains 15 residues. The germline CDR1 and CDR2 sequences are SEHNR and FQNEAQ (reference sequence). CDR3 in amino acids: CASIPRGRGGNEQFF.

The chain combines TRBV5-1 with TRBJ2-1; TCRdb returns TRBD1, unconfirmable since there is no DNA. The length of the CDR3 is 16 residues. Germline V gene sequence: CDR1 SGHRS, CDR2 YFSETQ. CDR3 in amino acids: CASTPEGQGVYNEQFF. Filled out from reference TRBV5-1 and TRBJ2-1, the complete variable domain reads KAGVTQTPRYLIKTRGQQVTLSCSPISGHRSVSWYQQTPGQGLQFLFEYFSETQRNKGNFPGRFSGRQFSNSRSEMNVSTLELGDSALYLCASTPEGQGVYNEQFFGPGTRLTVL.

The gene calls are TRBV19 and TRBJ2-1; TCRdb picks TRBD1, but there is no DNA to check that call. The CDR3 length is 16 residues. Germline CDR1 and CDR2: LNHDA and SQIVND (reference sequence). Here the CDR3 reads CASNIEGQGGYNEQFF.

The V gene is TRBV5-1, the J gene TRBJ1-5. CDR3 length: 11 residues. Per the germline V gene, CDR1 is SGHRS and CDR2 is YFSETQ. CDR3 region: CASPDHVPQHF.

The chain joins TRBV29-1 to TRBJ2-1; TCRdb proposes TRBD2, but this gene call is untestable without DNA. The CDR3 covers 17 residues. The germline CDR1 and CDR2 sequences are SQVTM and ANQGSEA. The CDR3 spells CSVVGEGTSGTYNEQFF.

This chain joins TRBV4-3 and TRBJ2-7; TCRdb reports TRBD1, a call that lacks DNA to check it against. Per germline, CDR1 LGHNA and CDR2 YSLEER. The CDR3 loop spans 16 amino acids. The CDR3 sequence: CASSQIRGLLSHEQYF.